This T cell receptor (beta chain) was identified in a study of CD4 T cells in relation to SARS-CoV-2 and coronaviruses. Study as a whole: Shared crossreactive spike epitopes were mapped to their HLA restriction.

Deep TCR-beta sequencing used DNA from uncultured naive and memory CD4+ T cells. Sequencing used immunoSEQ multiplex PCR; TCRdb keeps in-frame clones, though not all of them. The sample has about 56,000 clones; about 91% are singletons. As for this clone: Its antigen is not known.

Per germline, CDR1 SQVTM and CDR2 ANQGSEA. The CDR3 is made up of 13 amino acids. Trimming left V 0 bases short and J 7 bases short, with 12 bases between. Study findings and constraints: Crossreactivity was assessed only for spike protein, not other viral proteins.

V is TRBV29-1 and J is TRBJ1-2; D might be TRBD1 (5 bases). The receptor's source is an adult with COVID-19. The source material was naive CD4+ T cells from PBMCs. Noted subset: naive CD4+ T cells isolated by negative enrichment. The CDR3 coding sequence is TGCAGCGTTGAAGATCCGGGGAGGGGTGGCTACACCTTC. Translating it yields CSVEDPGRGGYTF.